A selection of T cell receptor beta chains follows, all from one sample in a study of identical twins. TCRdb used MiXCR to reprocess the 5' RACE reads, holding one entry per CDR3 protein. The repertoire includes about 150,000 distinct CDR3 sequences, around 3.6% of them detected once, and 8% to 8.5% sits in the top ten. Sequencing was done on a sample of memory T cells sorted from blood. These receptors were collected from a man younger than 35 in good health. CDR3s leave out the opening cysteine and the closing phenylalanine or tryptophan. D genes are given only for firm matches. Size tells how often a clone was seen (once, few, many) or the class of an expanded clone, and some rows leave it out.

CDR3aa	abundance	v_gene	j_gene	d_gene
ASSEILGGNKDNEQF	many	TRBV2	TRBJ2-1	-
ASSTSGASGNEQF	many	TRBV28	TRBJ2-1	TRBD2
ASSPQVSGNTIY	many	TRBV6-1	TRBJ1-3	-
ASSQQGAYRTGELF	many	TRBV3-1	TRBJ2-2	TRBD1
ASNAGGPYEQY	-	TRBV19	TRBJ2-7	TRBD2
ASSQDRSRVKTF	many	TRBV4-2	TRBJ1-1	-
SASSGAFEETQY	many	TRBV20-1	TRBJ2-5	TRBD2
ASSQVLGKSREQY	many	TRBV4-2	TRBJ2-7	-
ASSLLTGGRETQY	many	TRBV28	TRBJ2-5	TRBD1
ASSRQAGSLYEQF	many	TRBV7-9	TRBJ2-1	TRBD2
ASSVSQLTYNEQF	many	TRBV9	TRBJ2-1	-
ASSFRQRNQPQH	many	TRBV12-3/TRBV12-4	TRBJ1-5	-
ASSYGGGSNQPQH	many	TRBV6-2/TRBV6-3	TRBJ1-5	-
ASSIRTGRLNTEAF	many	TRBV5-5	TRBJ1-1	TRBD1
ASRTADGTYEQY	many	TRBV6-2/TRBV6-3	TRBJ2-7	-
ASSSLAGKDKNIQY	many	TRBV5-1	TRBJ2-4	TRBD2
ASSADRVAYEQY	many	TRBV7-2	TRBJ2-7	-
ASSEAPVKGSPLH	many	TRBV2	TRBJ1-6	-
ASSPPRSSGANVLT	many	TRBV5-1	TRBJ2-6	-
GGEEYTEAF	many	TRBV18	TRBJ1-1	-
ASSPGTSNYNEQF	many	TRBV11-2	TRBJ2-1	-
SARVRDYPYTGELF	many	TRBV20-1	TRBJ2-2	TRBD2
ASSEASRYEQY	few	TRBV6-1	TRBJ2-7	-
ASSPPVGNEQF	many	TRBV18	TRBJ2-1	-
ASSIQGTRANYGYT	few	TRBV19	TRBJ1-2	-
AIRAFGQGRSGYT	few	TRBV10-3	TRBJ1-2	TRBD1
ASSYIVGSPGFGYNEQF	many	TRBV6-2/TRBV6-3	TRBJ2-1	-
ASRRASSTDTQY	many	TRBV2	TRBJ2-3	-
AWSVGSLTQY	many	TRBV30	TRBJ2-3	-
ASSNLVGFTDTQY	many	TRBV12-3/TRBV12-4	TRBJ2-3	-
ASSFRGLAGHNEQF	many	TRBV12-3/TRBV12-4	TRBJ2-1	TRBD2
SATGSLWDTQY	many	TRBV20-1	TRBJ2-3	-
ASKRDSTYEQY	many	TRBV27	TRBJ2-7	TRBD1
ASKLQGNNEQF	many	TRBV19	TRBJ2-1	-
ASSKGARTDTQY	many	TRBV5-1	TRBJ2-3	TRBD1
SARDQTSGPQDTQY	-	TRBV20-1	TRBJ2-3	TRBD2
ASSRRQSIGGNEQF	-	TRBV11-3	TRBJ2-1	-
ASSFSSGSWAGELF	many	TRBV12-3/TRBV12-4	TRBJ2-2	TRBD2
ASSSRQRITEAF	many	TRBV13	TRBJ1-1	-
ASSSGGGQVDTQY	medium-sized	TRBV11-2	TRBJ2-3	TRBD2
ASSLPGLGETQY	many	TRBV28	TRBJ2-5	-
ASSLKGASYGYT	many	TRBV27	TRBJ1-2	TRBD1
ASSLAGTNTEAF	many	TRBV5-1	TRBJ1-1	-
ASSPASDTQY	few	TRBV7-8	TRBJ2-3	-
ASSYSNLARPYEQY	-	TRBV6-2/TRBV6-3	TRBJ2-7	-
SARGAPRGEQF	many	TRBV20-1	TRBJ2-1	-
ASNNRGQETQY	many	TRBV2	TRBJ2-5	-
SVGAGGNQPQH	many	TRBV29-1	TRBJ1-5	-
ASSDTSYSGANVLT	few	TRBV5-1	TRBJ2-6	-
ASSQEVESGANVLT	-	TRBV4-3	TRBJ2-6	-
ATGFGGDRAEQF	many	TRBV10-3	TRBJ2-1	-